A single sample gave rise to the 6 T cell receptor beta chains below, sequenced in a study of T-cell memory formation after mild COVID-19 (dated by TCRdb to about 2021). The library was prepared using 5' RACE. Sequencing was carried out with an Illumina NovaSeq 6000. The raw public data were reprocessed by TCRdb itself: fastp quality trimming at Q25, MiXCR clonotype calling, in-frame beta chains only. Entries are consolidated by CDR3 protein sequence, retaining the most common genes and DNA. For this sample there are over 300,000 distinct CDR3 sequences; around 20% appear just once. The ten largest clones add up to around 20% of the sample. The sample consisted of PBMCs or a T cell subset sorted from them (not recorded which). The receptor source for this set is a man aged 18 to 30 who had mild COVID-19 (a few samples of this study predate the infection). The sample titles of this study are shuffled in the database, so cell type and time point are left out; the donor was told from shared clones.

This clonotype was found a few times. The chain's CDR3 is CASSAPPTDTQYF. As DNA, the CDR3 is TGTGCCAGCAGCGCCCCCCCAACAGATACGCAGTATTTT. This chain connects TRBV7-2 to TRBJ2-3; no clear D gene. Looked up from germline, CDR1 is SGHTA and CDR2 is FQGNSA. This CDR3 spans 13 amino acids. Trimming cost V 5 bases and J 3 bases, with 9 bases left between them.

V is TRBV10-3 and J is TRBJ2-3; weak D call: TRBD2 (5 bases). CDR1 and CDR2 (germline): ENHRY, SYGVKD. CDR3 length: 15 residues. With 2 bases removed from V and 0 bases from J, the gap between germline ends came to 9 bases. The CDR3 is CAISEGGASTDTQYF. The CDR3 DNA reads TGTGCCATCAGTGAGGGAGGAGCTAGCACAGATACGCAGTATTTT.

The gene calls are TRBV20-1 and TRBJ1-1, with 7 bases lining up with TRBD1. Trimming at V came to 4 bases and at J to 0 bases, leaving 5 bases not matched to a gene. Germline V lookup: CDR1 DFQATT, CDR2 SNEGSKA (reference sequence). CDR3 length: 14 residues. CDR3 amino acids: CSATSGTVNTEAFF. DNA for the CDR3: TGCAGTGCTACCAGCGGGACAGTGAACACTGAAGCTTTCTTT.

This clonotype was detected only a few times. The J gene is TRBJ2-3, the V gene TRBV7-9, with TRBD1 matching 9 bases. V was clipped by 5 bases and J by 4 bases; unmatched bases: 10. This CDR3 is built from 16 residues. The V gene's germline CDR1 is SEHNR and CDR2 FQNEAQ (reference sequence). CDR3 coding DNA: TGTGCCAGCAGCGATACCGGGACAGGGATTGCAGATACGCAGTATTTT. Its translation is CASSDTGTGIADTQYF.

This clonotype was picked up a small number of times. The V gene is TRBV12-3 or TRBV12-4, the J gene TRBJ2-3; D might be TRBD2 (6 bases). This CDR3 contains 15 residues. Trimming stripped 6 bases from V and 0 bases from J, with 13 bases between. The CDR3 coding sequence is TGTGCCAGCAGCCCCGGGACTGTTAGCACAGATACGCAGTATTTT. Translated: CASSPGTVSTDTQYF.

This clonotype was detected a few times. This rearrangement joins TRBV7-2 to TRBJ1-5; 7 bases agree with TRBD1. Trimming removed 5 bases from V and 5 bases from J; junction bases left unmatched: 3. Germline V gene lookup returns CDR1 SGHTA and CDR2 FQGNSA. The length of the CDR3 is 13 residues. The CDR3 loop is CASSTQGYQPQHF. The CDR3 region has the DNA TGTGCCAGCAGCACACAGGGGTATCAGCCCCAGCATTTT.